The clone carrying this TCR beta chain is judged medium-sized (0.01 to 0.1%). Stated treatment: randomized to nivolumab then ipilimumab (arm A) or the reverse (arm B). None of the patients previously received DNA-damaging chemotherapy. From thawed PBMCs, live CD3+CD8+ cells negative for CD19 and CD56 were sorted. The data belong to a study of sequential checkpoint blockade in melanoma. Background on the study: Arm A got nivolumab then ipilimumab; arm B the reverse, 1:1. After both sequences, patients received maintenance nivolumab.

The CDR3 covers 15 residues. The germline gives CDR1 LNHNV, CDR2 YYDKDF (reference sequence). V lost 3 bases, J lost 1 base, and 5 bases stayed unmatched. Sequenced by immunoSEQ multiplex PCR; TCRdb stores in-frame clones only, minus some. The sample records roughly 5,100 clones, 75% being singletons. Material: CD8+ T cells sorted from blood (inferred from file names), obtained from a patient given nivolumab and ipilimumab in sequence. The chain joins TRBV15 to TRBJ1-2; the match to TRBD1 covers 7 bases. This receptor was identified in a human patient with melanoma. Some clones in this sample may be carry-over from other donors' samples. The CDR3 DNA sequence: TGTGCCACCAGCAGCTACAGGGGCGATAACTATGGCTACACCTTC. Translated, it gives CATSSYRGDNYGYTF.